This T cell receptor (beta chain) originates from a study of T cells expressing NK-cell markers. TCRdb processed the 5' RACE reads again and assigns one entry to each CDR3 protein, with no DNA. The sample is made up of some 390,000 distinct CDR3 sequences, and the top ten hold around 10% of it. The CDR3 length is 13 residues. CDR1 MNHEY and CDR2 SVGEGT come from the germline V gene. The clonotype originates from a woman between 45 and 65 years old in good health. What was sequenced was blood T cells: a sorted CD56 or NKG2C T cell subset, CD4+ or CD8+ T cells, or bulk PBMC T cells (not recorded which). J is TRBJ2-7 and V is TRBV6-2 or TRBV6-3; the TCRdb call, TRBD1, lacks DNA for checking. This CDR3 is CASSSARGHEQYF.